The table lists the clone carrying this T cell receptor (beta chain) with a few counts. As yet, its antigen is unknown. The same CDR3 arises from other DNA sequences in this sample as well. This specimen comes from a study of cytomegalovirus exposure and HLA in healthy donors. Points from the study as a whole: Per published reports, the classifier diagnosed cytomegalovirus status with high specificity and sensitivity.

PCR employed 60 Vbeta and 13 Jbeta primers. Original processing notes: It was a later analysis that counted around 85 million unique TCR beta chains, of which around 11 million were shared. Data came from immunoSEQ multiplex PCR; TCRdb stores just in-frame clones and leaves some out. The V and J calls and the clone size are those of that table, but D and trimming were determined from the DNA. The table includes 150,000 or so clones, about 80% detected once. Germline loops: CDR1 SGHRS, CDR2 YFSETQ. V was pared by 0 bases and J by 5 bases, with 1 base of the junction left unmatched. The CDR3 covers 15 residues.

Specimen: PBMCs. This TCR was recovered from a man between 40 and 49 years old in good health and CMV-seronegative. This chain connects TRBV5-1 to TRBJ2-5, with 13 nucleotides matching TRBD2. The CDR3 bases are TGCGCCAGCAGCTTGGGACTAGCGGGAGGCGAGACCCAGTACTTC. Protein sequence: CASSLGLAGGETQYF.